A single sample is the source of the 21 T cell receptor beta chains below, sequenced in a study of blood T cell repertoires in COVID-19. The assay was immunoSEQ multiplex PCR, and TCRdb's table has in-frame clones only and misses some. The sample holds 100,000 to 150,000 clones, around 76% seen once. The specimen sequenced was peripheral blood. The receptor source for this set is a man aged 60-69 years with acute or convalescent COVID-19.

The V gene is TRBV2, the J gene TRBJ2-7, with 8 bases identical to TRBD1. CDR1 and CDR2 (germline): SNHLY, FYNNEI. This CDR3 comprises 14 residues. With V trimmed by 6 bases and J by 1 base, 5 bases remained unmatched. CDR3 DNA: TGTGCCAGCAGAACCGGGACAGGATCCTACGAGCAGTACTTC. Residues: CASRTGTGSYEQYF.

The CDR3 DNA follows: TGTGCCAGCCATCCTCGGACAGGCTTCGAGCAGTACTTC. Translation gives CASHPRTGFEQYF. The genes are TRBV28 and TRBJ2-7; 7 bases are a match to TRBD1. The V and J ends lost 8 bases and 6 bases, in that order; junction bases with no gene match: 10. This CDR3 contains 13 residues. Germline CDR1 is MDHEN and CDR2 is SYDVKM.

The CDR3 DNA sequence: TGCAGCGTTGTTCGGGGAGAGAGCTATGGCTACACCTTC. Translation gives CSVVRGESYGYTF. The rearrangement joins TRBV29-1 to TRBJ1-2; D remains ambiguous. V lost 4 bases and J lost 4, with 13 bases in between. The CDR3 sequence is 13 residues long. CDR1 and CDR2 (germline): SQVTM, ANQGSEA.

The V and J genes are TRBV3-1 (or the pseudogene TRBV3-2) and TRBJ2-1; 7 nucleotides agree with TRBD2. CDR3 length: 15 residues. The V gene's germline CDR1 is LGHDT and CDR2 YNNKEL (reference sequence). V gave up 4 bases and J gave up 2 bases; unmatched junction bases: 5. The CDR3, as DNA: TGTGCCAGCAGCCTCGGGACTACACCCTACAATGAGCAGTTCTTC. Translating gives CASSLGTTPYNEQFF.

V usage is TRBV6-4 and J usage is TRBJ2-3, with D unclear. Germline CDR1 MRHNA, CDR2 SNTAGT. The CDR3 is made up of 12 amino acids. The germline V and J ends were trimmed by 4 bases and 1 base, with 3 bases remaining between them. DNA for the CDR3: TGTGCCAGCAGTGCTGGCACAGATACGCAGTATTTT. Amino acids: CASSAGTDTQYF.

This chain joins TRBV6-6 and TRBJ1-2, with 9 bases matching TRBD1. The CDR3 spans 14 residues. The germline gives CDR1 MNHNY, CDR2 SVGAGI (reference sequence). J gave up 7 bases and V 5 bases, and 8 bases lay outside the gene matches. CDR3 sequence (DNA): TGTGCCAGCAGTCAACCCACAGGGGGCTCTGGCTACACCTTC. This codes for CASSQPTGGSGYTF.

V gene TRBV15 combines with J gene TRBJ1-2; 9 bases are shared with TRBD1. V shed 0 bases and J 5 bases; nucleotides not matched to a gene: 7. The CDR3 runs 16 residues. The germline V gene encodes CDR1 LNHNV and CDR2 YYDKDF (reference sequence). CDR3 coding DNA: TGTGCCACCAGCAGAGAGGGGACAGGGATGAGGTATGGCTACACCTTC. Amino acids: CATSREGTGMRYGYTF.

The chain links TRBV11-3 to TRBJ2-1; possibly TRBD2 for D (5 bases). Per germline, CDR1 SGHNT and CDR2 YENEEA. The CDR3 covers 15 residues. V shed 0 bases and J shed 6 bases, with 12 bases lying between them. The CDR3: CASSLDGLASNEQFF. The CDR3 DNA reads TGTGCCAGCAGCTTAGATGGGTTAGCGAGCAATGAGCAGTTCTTC. Variable domain in full (rest from reference TRBV11-3 and TRBJ2-1): EAGVVQSPRYKIIEKKQPVAFWCNPISGHNTLYWYLQNLGQGPELLIRYENEEAVDDSQLPKDRFSAERLKGVDSTLKIQPAELGDSAVYLCASSLDGLASNEQFFGPGTRLTVL.

V and J are TRBV6-5 and TRBJ1-5; D perhaps matches TRBD1 (5 bases). This CDR3 is 14 amino acids long. Trimming left V 5 bases short and J 3 bases short, with 11 bases between. The germline gives CDR1 MNHEY, CDR2 SVGAGI. CDR3 sequence reads: CASSHDSSNQPQHF. The CDR3 bases are TGTGCCAGCAGTCATGACAGCTCCAATCAGCCCCAGCATTTT.

The V call is TRBV27, the J call TRBJ2-2, with D maybe TRBD1 (6 bases). The CDR3 contains 15 residues. Germline loops: CDR1 MNHEY, CDR2 SMNVEV (reference sequence). V was cut by 1 base and J by 7 bases, with 13 bases left in between. This CDR3 is CASSLLGANGGELFF. CDR3 bases: TGTGCCAGCAGTTTATTGGGGGCGAATGGCGGGGAGCTGTTTTTT.

The J gene is TRBJ2-1, the V gene TRBV2; D unresolved. Germline assignment: CDR1 SNHLY and CDR2 FYNNEI. CDR3 length equals 16 residues. V dropped 2 bases and J dropped 0 bases, with 11 bases sitting between them. CDR3 DNA sequence: TGTGCCAGCAGTGAATCACGGGTGCTCTCCTACAATGAGCAGTTCTTC. Translating gives CASSESRVLSYNEQFF.

This clone appeared once. J is TRBJ1-2 and V is TRBV29-1; maybe TRBD1 (6 bases). In germline, CDR1 is SQVTM, CDR2 ANQGSEA. V lost 6 bases to trimming and J lost 7 bases, with 12 bases between them. The CDR3 covers 11 residues. CDR3 region: CSVGGASGYTF. DNA for the CDR3: TGCAGCGTCGGGGGGGCCAGTGGCTACACCTTC. Looking up the rest from reference TRBV29-1 and TRBJ1-2 gives the full variable domain: SAVISQKPSRDICQRGTSLTIQCQVDSQVTMMFWYRQQPGQSLTLIATANQGSEATYESGFVIDKFPISRPNLTFSTLTVSNMSPEDSSIYLCSVGGASGYTFGSGTRLTVV.

V is TRBV25-1 and J is TRBJ2-4; 7 bases align to TRBD2. This CDR3 contains 15 residues. The trim removed 0 bases at V and 8 bases at J, leaving 7 bases unmatched. CDR1 MGHDK and CDR2 SYGVNS come from the germline V gene. The CDR3 DNA follows: TGTGCCAGCAGTGAATACCAGGTTGGGGGGGACATTCAGTACTTC. It is translated as CASSEYQVGGDIQYF.

The chain is built from TRBV3-1 (or the pseudogene TRBV3-2) and TRBJ1-2, with D maybe TRBD1 (6 bases). The CDR3 is 13 residues long. V was clipped by 4 bases and J by 8 bases, with 14 bases between them. Germline V lookup: CDR1 LGHDT, CDR2 YNNKEL (reference sequence). CDR3 residues: CASSLSAGGGYTF. In nucleotides, the CDR3 is TGTGCCAGCAGCCTAAGTGCGGGGGGCGGCTACACCTTC.

This clone was counted ten times or more. The chain carries TRBV19 and TRBJ1-2; possible D gene TRBD1, 5 bases. The CDR3 covers 15 residues. Germline-derived CDR1 and CDR2 are LNHDA and SQIVND (reference sequence). V gave up 6 bases and J gave up 4 bases, with 18 bases separating them. CDR3 region: CASRPLGGSSYGYTF. The CDR3 bases are TGTGCCAGTAGGCCCCTGGGGGGGTCTAGCTATGGCTACACCTTC.

The chain is built from TRBV2 and TRBJ2-5; TRBD2 aligns across 11 bases. The V gene end was trimmed by 3 bases and the J gene end by 2 bases; junction bases not matched to a gene: 5. Germline CDR1 SNHLY, CDR2 FYNNEI. This CDR3 has 16 amino acids. CDR3 loop: CASSDRLAGTQETQYF. The DNA of the CDR3 is TGTGCCAGCAGTGACCGACTAGCGGGAACGCAAGAGACCCAGTACTTC.

This clone has a handful of counts. The chain couples TRBV2 to TRBJ2-5; 9 nucleotides match TRBD1. Losses at the gene ends were 6 bases for V and 5 bases for J; bases not matched to a gene: 7. Germline assignment: CDR1 SNHLY and CDR2 FYNNEI. The CDR3 loop spans 14 amino acids. The CDR3 loop is CASRGQGRGETQYF. Here the CDR3 DNA reads TGTGCCAGCAGGGGACAGGGAAGGGGTGAGACCCAGTACTTC.

The J gene is TRBJ1-5, the V gene TRBV6-6; D call uncertain. V was shortened by 0 bases and J by 6 bases, with 15 bases between the two germline ends. This CDR3 is built from 16 residues. The germline V gene encodes CDR1 MNHNY and CDR2 SVGAGI (reference sequence). The CDR3 DNA reads TGTGCCAGCAGTTACTCGTACGGGGATGGTGGTCAGCCCCAGCATTTT. Its protein is CASSYSYGDGGQPQHF.

The rearrangement links TRBV2 to TRBJ1-5; TRBD1 matches at 9 bases. The CDR3 runs to 15 residues. Germline V gives CDR1 SNHLY, CDR2 FYNNEI. V was pared by 6 bases and J by 2 bases, with 5 bases of the junction left unmatched. In DNA form, the CDR3 reads TGTGCCAGCAGAGAACAGGGGGCGGGCAATCAGCCCCAGCATTTT. This encodes CASREQGAGNQPQHF. Supplemented by reference TRBV2 and TRBJ1-5, the full variable domain reads EPEVTQTPSHQVTQMGQEVILRCVPISNHLYFYWYRQILGQKVEFLVSFYNNEISEKSEIFDDQFSVERPDGSNFTLKIRSTKLEDSAMYFCASREQGAGNQPQHFGDGTRLSIL.

This chain links TRBV5-1 with TRBJ2-3; 10 nucleotides line up with TRBD2. The length of the CDR3 is 16 residues. Germline loops: CDR1 SGHRS, CDR2 YFSETQ. Unmatched junction bases numbered 3, after V lost 0 bases and J lost 2 bases. CDR3 loop: CASSLGTSGPTDTQYF. The CDR3 coding sequence is TGCGCCAGCAGCTTGGGGACTAGCGGACCCACAGATACGCAGTATTTT. The full variable domain, in which reference TRBV5-1 and TRBJ2-3 provide the parts outside the CDR3, is KAGVTQTPRYLIKTRGQQVTLSCSPISGHRSVSWYQQTPGQGLQFLFEYFSETQRNKGNFPGRFSGRQFSNSRSEMNVSTLELGDSALYLCASSLGTSGPTDTQYFGPGTRLTVL.

This clone occurred once. The chain has TRBV3-1 (or the pseudogene TRBV3-2) and TRBJ2-3; TRBD1 is a possible D gene (5 bases). Trimming stripped 3 bases from V and 4 bases from J, with 23 bases between. CDR3 length equals 18 residues. CDR1 and CDR2 from the germline V gene are LGHDT and YNNKEL (reference sequence). CDR3 in DNA: TGTGCCAGCAGCCATATCTACGGTCCGGCAGGGCGGCCAGATACGCAGTATTTT. Its translation is CASSHIYGPAGRPDTQYF.